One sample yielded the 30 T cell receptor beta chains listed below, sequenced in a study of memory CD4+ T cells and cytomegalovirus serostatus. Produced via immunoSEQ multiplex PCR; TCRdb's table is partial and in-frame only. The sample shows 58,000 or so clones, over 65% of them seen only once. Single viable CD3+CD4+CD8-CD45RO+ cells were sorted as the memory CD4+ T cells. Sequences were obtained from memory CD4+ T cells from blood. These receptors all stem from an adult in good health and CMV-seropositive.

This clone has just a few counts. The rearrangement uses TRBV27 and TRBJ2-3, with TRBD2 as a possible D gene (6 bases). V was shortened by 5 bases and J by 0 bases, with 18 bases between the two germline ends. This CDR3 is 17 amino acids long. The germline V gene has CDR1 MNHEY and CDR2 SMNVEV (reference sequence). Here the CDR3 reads CASSPGLSFTSTDTQYF. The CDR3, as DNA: TGTGCCAGCAGTCCAGGACTATCCTTCACTAGCACAGATACGCAGTATTTT.

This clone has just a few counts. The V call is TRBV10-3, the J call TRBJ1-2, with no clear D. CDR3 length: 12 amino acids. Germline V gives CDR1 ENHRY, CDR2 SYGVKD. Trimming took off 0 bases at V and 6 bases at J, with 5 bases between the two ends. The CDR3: CAISESSDGYTF. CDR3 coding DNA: TGTGCCATCAGTGAGTCGAGCGATGGCTACACCTTC.

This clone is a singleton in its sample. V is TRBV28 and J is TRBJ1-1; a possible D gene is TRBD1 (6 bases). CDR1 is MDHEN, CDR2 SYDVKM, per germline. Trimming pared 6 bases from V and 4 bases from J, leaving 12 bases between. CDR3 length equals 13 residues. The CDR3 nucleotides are TGTGCCAGCAGATACACAGGGTTCACTGAAGCTTTCTTT. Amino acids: CASRYTGFTEAFF. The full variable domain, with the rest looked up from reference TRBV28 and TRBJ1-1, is DVKVTQSSRYLVKRTGEKVFLECVQDMDHENMFWYRQDPGLGLRLIYFSYDVKMKEKGDIPEGYSVSREKKERFSLILESASTNQTSMYLCASRYTGFTEAFFGQGTRLTVV.

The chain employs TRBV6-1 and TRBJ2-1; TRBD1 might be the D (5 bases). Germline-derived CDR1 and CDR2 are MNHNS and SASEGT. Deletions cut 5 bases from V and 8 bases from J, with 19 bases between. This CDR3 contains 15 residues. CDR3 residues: CASSFLGPLGDEQFF. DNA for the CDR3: TGTGCCAGCAGTTTTTTAGGGCCCCTAGGGGATGAGCAGTTCTTC.

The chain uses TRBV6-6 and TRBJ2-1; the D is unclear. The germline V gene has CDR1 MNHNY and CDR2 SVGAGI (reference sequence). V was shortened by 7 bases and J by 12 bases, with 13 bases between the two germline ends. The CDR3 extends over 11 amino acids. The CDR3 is CASTASDGQFF. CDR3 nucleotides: TGTGCCAGCACCGCAAGTGACGGGCAGTTCTTC.

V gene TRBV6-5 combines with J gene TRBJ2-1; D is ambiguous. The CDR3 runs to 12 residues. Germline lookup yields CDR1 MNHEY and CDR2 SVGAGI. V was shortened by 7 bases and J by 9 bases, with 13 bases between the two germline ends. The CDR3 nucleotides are TGTGCCAGCACCTACAGCGCCGGTGAGCAGTTCTTC. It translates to CASTYSAGEQFF.

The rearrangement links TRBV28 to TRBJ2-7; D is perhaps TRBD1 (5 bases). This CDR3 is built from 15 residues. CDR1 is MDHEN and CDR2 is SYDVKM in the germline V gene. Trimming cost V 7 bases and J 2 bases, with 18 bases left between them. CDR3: CASNRRTLGAYEQYF. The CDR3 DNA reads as TGTGCCAGCAACCGCCGGACCCTAGGGGCCTACGAGCAGTACTTC.

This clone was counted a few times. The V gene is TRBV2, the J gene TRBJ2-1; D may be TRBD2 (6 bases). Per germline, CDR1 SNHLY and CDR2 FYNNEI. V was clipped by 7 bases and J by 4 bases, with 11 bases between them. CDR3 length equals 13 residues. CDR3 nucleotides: TGTGCCAGCAAGCCAGCGGGTTACAATGAGCAGTTCTTC. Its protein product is CASKPAGYNEQFF.

The CDR3 region is CAISESGPRNTEAFF. The CDR3 region has the DNA TGTGCCATCAGTGAGTCCGGGCCCAGGAACACTGAAGCTTTCTTT. The V gene is TRBV10-3, the J gene TRBJ1-1; D not resolved. Per germline, CDR1 ENHRY and CDR2 SYGVKD. Trimming took 0 bases from V and 1 from J, leaving 9 bases between them. CDR3 size: 15 residues.

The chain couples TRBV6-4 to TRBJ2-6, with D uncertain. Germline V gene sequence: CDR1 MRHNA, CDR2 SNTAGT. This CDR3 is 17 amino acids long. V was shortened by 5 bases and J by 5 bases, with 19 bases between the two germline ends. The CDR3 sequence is CASSSKARQSRANVLTF. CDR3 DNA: TGTGCCAGCAGTTCCAAGGCACGACAAAGTCGGGCCAACGTCCTGACTTTC.

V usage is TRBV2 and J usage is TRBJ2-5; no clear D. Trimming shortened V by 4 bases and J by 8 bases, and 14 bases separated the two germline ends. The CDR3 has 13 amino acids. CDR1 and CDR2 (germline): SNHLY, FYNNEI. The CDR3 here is CASSVAAPGTQYF. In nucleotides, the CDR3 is TGTGCCAGCAGTGTGGCGGCCCCGGGTACCCAGTACTTC. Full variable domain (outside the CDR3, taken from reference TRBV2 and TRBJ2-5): EPEVTQTPSHQVTQMGQEVILRCVPISNHLYFYWYRQILGQKVEFLVSFYNNEISEKSEIFDDQFSVERPDGSNFTLKIRSTKLEDSAMYFCASSVAAPGTQYFGPGTRLLVL.

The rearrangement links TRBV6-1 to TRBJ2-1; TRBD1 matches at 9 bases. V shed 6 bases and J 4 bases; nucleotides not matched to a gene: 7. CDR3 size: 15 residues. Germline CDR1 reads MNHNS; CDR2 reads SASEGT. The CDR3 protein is CASRGGTGPYNEQFF. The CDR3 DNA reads TGTGCCAGCAGGGGGGGGACAGGGCCTTACAATGAGCAGTTCTTC.

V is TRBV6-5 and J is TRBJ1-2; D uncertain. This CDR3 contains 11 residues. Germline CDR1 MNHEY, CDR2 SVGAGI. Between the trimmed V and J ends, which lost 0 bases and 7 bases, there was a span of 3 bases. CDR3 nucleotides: TGTGCCAGCAGTTACTCGACTGGCTACACCTTC. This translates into CASSYSTGYTF.

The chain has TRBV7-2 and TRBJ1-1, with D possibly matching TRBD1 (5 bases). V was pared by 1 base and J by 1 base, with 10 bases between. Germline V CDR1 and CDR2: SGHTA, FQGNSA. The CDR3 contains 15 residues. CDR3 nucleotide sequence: TGTGCCAGCAGCTTAGGGCTGGGGGGGAACACTGAAGCTTTCTTT. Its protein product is CASSLGLGGNTEAFF.

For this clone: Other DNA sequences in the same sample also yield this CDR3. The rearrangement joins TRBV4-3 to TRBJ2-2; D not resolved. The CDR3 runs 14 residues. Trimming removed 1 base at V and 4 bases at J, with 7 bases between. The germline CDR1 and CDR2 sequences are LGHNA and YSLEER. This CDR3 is CASSQVGGTGELFF. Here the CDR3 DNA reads TGCGCCAGCAGCCAAGTCGGCGGCACCGGGGAGCTGTTTTTT.

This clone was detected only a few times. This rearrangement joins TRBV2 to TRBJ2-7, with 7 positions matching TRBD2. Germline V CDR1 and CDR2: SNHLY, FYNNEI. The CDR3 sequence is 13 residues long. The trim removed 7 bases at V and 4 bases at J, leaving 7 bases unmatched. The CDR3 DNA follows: TGTGCCAGCAAACGGCAGCGGGGATACGAGCAGTACTTC. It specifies CASKRQRGYEQYF.

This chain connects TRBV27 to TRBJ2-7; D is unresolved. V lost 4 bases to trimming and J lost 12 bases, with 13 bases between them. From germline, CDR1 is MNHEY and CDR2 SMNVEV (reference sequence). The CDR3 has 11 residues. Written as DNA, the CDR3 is TGTGCCAGCAGTTCTGGCCTCAGACGGTACTTC. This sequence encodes CASSSGLRRYF.

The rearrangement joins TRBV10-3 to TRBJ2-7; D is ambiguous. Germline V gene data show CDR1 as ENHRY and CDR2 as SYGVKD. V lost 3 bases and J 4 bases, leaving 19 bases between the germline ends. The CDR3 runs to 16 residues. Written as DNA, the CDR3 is TGTGCCATCAGTGAAAGTGGGGTTCTTGGGTCTTACGAGCAGTACTTC. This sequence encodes CAISESGVLGSYEQYF.

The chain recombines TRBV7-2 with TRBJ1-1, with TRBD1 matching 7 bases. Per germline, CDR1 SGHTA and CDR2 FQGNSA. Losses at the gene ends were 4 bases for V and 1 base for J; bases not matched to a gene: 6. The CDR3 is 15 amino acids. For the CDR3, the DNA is TGTGCCAGCAGCTCCAACAGGGGAAGGAACACTGAAGCTTTCTTT. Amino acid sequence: CASSSNRGRNTEAFF.

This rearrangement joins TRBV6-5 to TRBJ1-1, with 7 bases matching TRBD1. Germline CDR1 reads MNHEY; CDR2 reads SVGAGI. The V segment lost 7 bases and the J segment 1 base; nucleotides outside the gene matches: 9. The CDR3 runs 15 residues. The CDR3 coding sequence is TGTGCCAGCACACAGGGGCGGGTGGGGAACACTGAAGCTTTCTTT. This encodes CASTQGRVGNTEAFF.

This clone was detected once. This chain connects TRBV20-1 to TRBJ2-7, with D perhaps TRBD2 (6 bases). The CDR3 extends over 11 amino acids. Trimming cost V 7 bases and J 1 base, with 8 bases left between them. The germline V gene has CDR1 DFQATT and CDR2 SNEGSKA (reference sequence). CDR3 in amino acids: CSGRASYEQYF. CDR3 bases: TGCAGTGGGAGGGCGTCCTACGAGCAGTACTTC.

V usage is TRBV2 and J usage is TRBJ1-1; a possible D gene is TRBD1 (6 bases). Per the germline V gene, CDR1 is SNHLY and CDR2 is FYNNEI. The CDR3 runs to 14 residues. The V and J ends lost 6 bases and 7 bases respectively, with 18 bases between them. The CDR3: CASRGRAGASEAFF. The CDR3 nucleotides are TGTGCCAGCAGAGGGCGGGCAGGGGCAAGTGAAGCTTTCTTT.

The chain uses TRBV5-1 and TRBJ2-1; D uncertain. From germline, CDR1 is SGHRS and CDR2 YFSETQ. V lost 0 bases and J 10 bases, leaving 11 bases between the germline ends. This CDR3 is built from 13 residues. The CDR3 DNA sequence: TGCGCCAGCAGCTTGGAACAGCTTGGGGAGCAGTTCTTC. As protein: CASSLEQLGEQFF. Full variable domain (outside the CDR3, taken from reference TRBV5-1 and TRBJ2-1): KAGVTQTPRYLIKTRGQQVTLSCSPISGHRSVSWYQQTPGQGLQFLFEYFSETQRNKGNFPGRFSGRQFSNSRSEMNVSTLELGDSALYLCASSLEQLGEQFFGPGTRLTVL.

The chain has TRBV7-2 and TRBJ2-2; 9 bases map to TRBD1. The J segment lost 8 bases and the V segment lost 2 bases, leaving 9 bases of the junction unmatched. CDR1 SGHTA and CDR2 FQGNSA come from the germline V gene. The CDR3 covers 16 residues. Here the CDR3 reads CASSLRTGAQVGELFF. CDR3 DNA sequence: TGTGCCAGCAGCTTAAGGACAGGGGCCCAAGTGGGGGAGCTGTTTTTT. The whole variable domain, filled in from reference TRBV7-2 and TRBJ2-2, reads GAGVSQSPSNKVTEKGKDVELRCDPISGHTALYWYRQSLGQGLEFLIYFQGNSAPDKSGLPSDRFSAERTGGSVSTLTIQRTQQEDSAVYLCASSLRTGAQVGELFFGEGSRLTVL.

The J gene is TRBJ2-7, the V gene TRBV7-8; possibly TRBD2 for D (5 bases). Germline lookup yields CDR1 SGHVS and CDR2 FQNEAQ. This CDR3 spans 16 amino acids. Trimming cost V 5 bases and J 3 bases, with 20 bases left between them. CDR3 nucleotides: TGTGCCAGCAGCGCCACAGTAGCGCAGACTATCTACGAGCAGTACTTC. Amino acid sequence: CASSATVAQTIYEQYF.

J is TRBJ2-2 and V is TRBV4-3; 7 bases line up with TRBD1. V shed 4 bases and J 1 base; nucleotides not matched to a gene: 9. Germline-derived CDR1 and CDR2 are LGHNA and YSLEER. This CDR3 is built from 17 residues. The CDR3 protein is CASSPGPRTGNTGELFF. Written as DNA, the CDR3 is TGCGCCAGCAGCCCCGGCCCGCGGACAGGGAACACCGGGGAGCTGTTTTTT.

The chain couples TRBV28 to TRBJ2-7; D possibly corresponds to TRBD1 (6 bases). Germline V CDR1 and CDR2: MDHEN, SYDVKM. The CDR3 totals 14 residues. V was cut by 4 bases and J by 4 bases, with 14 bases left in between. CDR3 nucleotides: TGTGCCAGCAGTTCTCCAGTGGGGGCATACGAGCAGTACTTC. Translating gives CASSSPVGAYEQYF.

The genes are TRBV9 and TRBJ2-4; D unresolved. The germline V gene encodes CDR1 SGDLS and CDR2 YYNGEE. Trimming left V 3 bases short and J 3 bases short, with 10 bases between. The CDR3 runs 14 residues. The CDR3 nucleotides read TGTGCCAGCAGCGGGCCTGGCGGCAAAAACATTCAGTACTTC. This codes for CASSGPGGKNIQYF.

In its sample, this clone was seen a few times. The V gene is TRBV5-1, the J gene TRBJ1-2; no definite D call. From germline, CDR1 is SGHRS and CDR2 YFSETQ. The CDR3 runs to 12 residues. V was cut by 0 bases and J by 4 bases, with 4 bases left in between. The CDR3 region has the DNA TGCGCCAGCAGCTTGGGGGGCTATGGCTACACCTTC. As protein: CASSLGGYGYTF.

In DNA, the CDR3 is TGTGCCAGCAGCTTAATAGGGGGAGACAATCAGCCCCAGCATTTT. This sequence encodes CASSLIGGDNQPQHF. The chain joins TRBV7-2 to TRBJ1-5; a possible D gene is TRBD1 (6 bases). Trimming stripped 2 bases from V and 3 bases from J, with 11 bases between. The CDR3 loop spans 15 amino acids. The V gene's germline CDR1 is SGHTA and CDR2 FQGNSA.